This T cell receptor beta chain was captured in a study of T cell responses to AZD1222 COVID-19 vaccine (dated by TCRdb to the early 2020s). As for the study more broadly: A total of 230 to 250 trial participants underwent TCR sequencing, of whom about 200 had received two doses of AZD1222 and some 25 had received two doses of the MenACWY control vaccine. Enrollment into the trials was organized by age into subgroups of 18-55, 56-69 and 70-plus years, and those subgroups contained roughly 150, 30 and 60 TCR-sequenced participants, respectively.

Remarks on this clone: What antigen it recognizes has not been identified. No much larger clone exists at a distance of one base, and base qualities are not known.

In the germline V gene, CDR1 corresponds to SGHDT and CDR2 to YYEEEE. The CDR3 measures 13 amino acids from cysteine to phenylalanine. Just the 39-base CDR3 DNA is kept, in frame starting at base 1. Cut back by 5 bases and 0 bases, the V and J ends lie 8 bases apart. Reading the label with the study, this specimen's time point is: about 28 days (+/-7) after the second vaccine dose. AZD1222 recipients given second doses at about 4 weeks or at about 12 weeks were pooled, since spike-specific TCR depth and breadth were not found to differ between the two schedules. Vaccinee samples came from UK trials COV001 and COV002, including a single-blind randomized controlled phase 2/3 trial of AZD1222 (ChAdOx1 nCoV-19) in healthy adults. Trial participant PBMC samples were collected at day 0 and day 28 after the second dose for TCRbeta chain sequencing. The paper's findings and limits, for the study overall: Conclusions about previously exposed vaccinees were limited because only six or seven AZD1222 recipients were SARS-CoV-2 seropositive at baseline. Because no day 14 peak-response samples were available, the repertoires could be characterized only after the peak T cell response. Spike-specific TCR breadth and depth rose significantly after two AZD1222 doses compared with day 0 and with MenACWY recipients. CD4 TCRs associated with the vaccine covered the entire spike protein, and the dominant responses were in regions 160-218 and 743-854. Most participants were white British and females outnumbered males, and the authors suggested that clonal diversity may have been underestimated. The 56-69-year group was small, and its depth increase did not reach significance, likely because of low power. Reportedly, close to half of the unique spike-specific TCRs recognized epitopes lying outside the regions that are mutated in the B.1.351 and B.1.1.7 variants.

The CDR3 regions of human TCRbeta chains were subjected to immunosequencing. The authors' pipeline ran thus. TCRs in the repertoires were compared against a reference library of SARS-CoV-2-specific TCRs that had been generated with the MIRA antigen-specificity platform. Breadth was defined as the fraction of unique TCRs that were SARS-CoV-2-associated, and depth was defined as the fraction of total T cells that were SARS-CoV-2-associated. Using the MIRA data, each spike-specific TCR was assigned both to the spike region to which the TCR was reactive and to a CD4 or CD8 class. Log10-transformed breadth and depth values were compared by one-way ANOVA with Sidak's multiple comparisons tests. Sourced from immuneACCESS, this table was stored by TCRdb with only in-frame sequences that have V and J called. A share of the clones is absent; for the studies checked, an unresolved V gene accounts for under half, and the remainder has no known explanation. V, J and clone size are those of that table, while D and trimming were read from the DNA. The sample data list around 140,000 clones, and approximately 90% of these were observed just once. The ten largest clonotypes hold roughly 1.5% of the sample.

This receptor was taken from an adult who received the AZD1222 COVID-19 vaccine. The rearranged chain carries TRBV5-6 and TRBJ1-2; the D gene is not confidently resolved. This specimen was peripheral blood, taken 28 days after the second AZD1222 dose. The DNA reads as follows: TGTGCCAGCAGGCCCGTAGCTAACTATGGCTACACCTTC. Translated, it gives CASRPVANYGYTF.